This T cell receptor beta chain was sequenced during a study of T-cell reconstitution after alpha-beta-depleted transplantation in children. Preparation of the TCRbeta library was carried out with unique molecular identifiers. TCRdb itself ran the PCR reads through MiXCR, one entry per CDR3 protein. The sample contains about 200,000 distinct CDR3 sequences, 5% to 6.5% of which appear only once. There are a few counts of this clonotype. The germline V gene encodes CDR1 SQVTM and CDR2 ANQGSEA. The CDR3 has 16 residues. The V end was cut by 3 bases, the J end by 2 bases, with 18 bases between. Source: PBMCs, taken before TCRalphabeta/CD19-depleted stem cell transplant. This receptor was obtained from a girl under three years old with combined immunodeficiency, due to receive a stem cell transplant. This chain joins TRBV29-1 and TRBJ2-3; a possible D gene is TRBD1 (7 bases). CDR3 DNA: TGCAGCGTTGAGGGGGACAGCGGGTCCTTCACAGATACGCAGTATTTT. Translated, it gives CSVEGDSGSFTDTQYF.